The T cell receptor beta chain under discussion was sequenced for a study of blood T cell repertoires in COVID-19. Background on the study: Specimens from acute and convalescent COVID-19 originated in the United States, Italy and Spain. Sources were T cells, B-cell-depleted T cells, or PBMCs; the material itself was cDNA or gDNA.

Methods used by the authors: Nucleated cell counts were estimated from reference gene primer amplification. Method: immunoSEQ multiplex PCR; TCRdb's copy keeps in-frame clones and lacks some. V and J calls and clone size follow that table, whereas D and trimming were derived from the DNA. The profile covers around 87,000 clones, with more than 65% appearing a single time and 16% taken by the ten largest. This TCR came from a human donor in a cohort sampled during active COVID-19. Sequencing was carried out using peripheral blood.

For the CDR3, the DNA is TGTGCCAGCAGCCCCAGGACAGGGAATGGCTACACCTTC. Its translation is CASSPRTGNGYTF. This chain connects TRBV3-1 (or the pseudogene TRBV3-2) to TRBJ1-2, with 8 bases lining up with TRBD1. The CDR3 length is 13 residues. V dropped 4 bases and J dropped 6; count of bases not matched to a gene: 4. The V gene's germline CDR1 is LGHDT and CDR2 YNNKEL (reference sequence).